These 4 T cell receptor beta chains originate from one sample sequenced in a study of blood T cells in healthy people across ages. Together with a sample-barcoded 5' primer, a J-beta primer mix was included in a second PCR lasting about 7 to 11 cycles. Each CDR3 protein is one row after TCRdb ran MiXCR on the 5' RACE reads. The profile shows hundreds of thousands of distinct CDR3 sequences, around three fifths of them singletons. The sample consisted of blood. These receptors were collected from a middle-aged man in good health.

The V and J genes are TRBV20-1 and TRBJ1-4, with TRBD1 matching over 8 bases. Germline CDR1 DFQATT, CDR2 SNEGSKA (reference sequence). V shed 3 bases, J shed 4 bases, and the junction held 7 bases outside the gene matches. CDR3 length: 15 amino acids. CDR3 in amino acids: CSASLQGGINEKLFF. CDR3 DNA sequence: TGCAGTGCTAGCCTACAGGGGGGAATTAATGAAAAACTGTTTTTT.

This clonotype was seen only a few times. The CDR3 DNA reads TGTGCCGCGTCCCGAGGGGCCTCTGGGGCCAACGTCCTGACTTTC. This translates into CAASRGASGANVLTF. The chain couples TRBV24-1 to TRBJ2-6; D assignment may be TRBD1 or TRBD2 (5 bases each). CDR3 length: 15 residues. V lost 12 bases to trimming and J lost 0 bases, with 14 bases between them. Germline V gene data show CDR1 as KGHDR and CDR2 as SFDVKD.

Comment on this clonotype: One base away lies a much larger clone, so this may be a sequencing read error. The chain joins TRBV7-3 to TRBJ2-7, with TRBD1 identical over 8 bases. CDR3 length equals 15 residues. The germline V gene encodes CDR1 SGHTA and CDR2 FQGTGA. The CDR3 DNA follows: TGTGCCAACAGCCCTCAGGGGGCGGGCCACTACGAGCAGTACTTC. This sequence encodes CANSPQGAGHYEQYF.

The chain uses TRBV7-2 and TRBJ1-6, with 9 bases matching TRBD1. V lost 5 bases and J lost 0; bases outside the gene matches: 11. The CDR3 is made up of 19 amino acids. CDR1 SGHTA and CDR2 FQGNSA come from the germline V gene. CDR3 region: CASSPTGGLRSSYNSPLHF. The CDR3 DNA follows: TGTGCCAGCAGCCCGACAGGGGGGCTGAGGAGCTCCTATAATTCACCCCTCCACTTT.